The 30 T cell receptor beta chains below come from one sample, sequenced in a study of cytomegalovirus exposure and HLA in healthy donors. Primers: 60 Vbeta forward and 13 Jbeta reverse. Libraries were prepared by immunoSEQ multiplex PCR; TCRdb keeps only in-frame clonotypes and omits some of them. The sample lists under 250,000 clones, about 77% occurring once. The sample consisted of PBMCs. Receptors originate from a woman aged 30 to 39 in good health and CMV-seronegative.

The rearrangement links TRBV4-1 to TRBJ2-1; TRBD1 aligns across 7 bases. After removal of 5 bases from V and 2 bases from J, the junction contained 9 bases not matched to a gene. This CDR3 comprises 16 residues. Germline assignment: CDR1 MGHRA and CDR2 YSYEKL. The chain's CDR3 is CASSFPEGGPYNEQFF. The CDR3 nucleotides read TGCGCCAGCAGCTTCCCGGAAGGGGGCCCCTACAATGAGCAGTTCTTC.

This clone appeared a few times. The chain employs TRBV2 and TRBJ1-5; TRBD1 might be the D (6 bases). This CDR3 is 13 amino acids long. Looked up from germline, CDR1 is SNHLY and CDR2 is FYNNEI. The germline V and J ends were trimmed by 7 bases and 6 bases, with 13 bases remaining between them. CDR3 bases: TGTGCCAGCACCCGGACCAGGGGTCAGCCCCAGCATTTT. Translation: CASTRTRGQPQHF.

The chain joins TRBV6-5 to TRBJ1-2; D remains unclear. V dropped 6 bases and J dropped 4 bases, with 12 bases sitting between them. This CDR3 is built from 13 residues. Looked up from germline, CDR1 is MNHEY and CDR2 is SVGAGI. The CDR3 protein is CASSPNWFYGYTF. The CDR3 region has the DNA TGTGCCAGCAGCCCCAACTGGTTCTATGGCTACACCTTC.

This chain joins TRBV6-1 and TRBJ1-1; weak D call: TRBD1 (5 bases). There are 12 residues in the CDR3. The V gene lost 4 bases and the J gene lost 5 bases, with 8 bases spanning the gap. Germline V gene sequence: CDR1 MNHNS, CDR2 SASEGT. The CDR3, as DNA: TGTGCCAGCAGTGGGGGGAGGACTGAAGCTTTCTTT. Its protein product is CASSGGRTEAFF.

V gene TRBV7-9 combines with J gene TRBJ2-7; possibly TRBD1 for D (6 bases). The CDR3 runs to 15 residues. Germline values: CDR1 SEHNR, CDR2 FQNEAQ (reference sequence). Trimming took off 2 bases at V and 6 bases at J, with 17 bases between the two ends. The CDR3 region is CASSLTDSLMREQYF. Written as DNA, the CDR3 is TGTGCCAGCAGCTTAACGGACAGTCTCATGCGCGAGCAGTACTTC.

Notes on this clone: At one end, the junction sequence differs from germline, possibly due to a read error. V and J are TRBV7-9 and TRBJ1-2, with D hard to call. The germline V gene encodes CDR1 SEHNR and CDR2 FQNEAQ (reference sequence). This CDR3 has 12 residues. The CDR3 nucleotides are TGTTCCAGCAGCTTAGCCCCACGGGTCTACACCTTC. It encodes CSSSLAPRVYTF.

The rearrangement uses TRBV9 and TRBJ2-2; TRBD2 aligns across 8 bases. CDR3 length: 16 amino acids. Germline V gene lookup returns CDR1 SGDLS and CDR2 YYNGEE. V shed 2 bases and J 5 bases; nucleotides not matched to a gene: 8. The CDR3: CASSVGRGGPTGELFF. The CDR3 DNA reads TGTGCCAGCAGCGTCGGTCGGGGGGGCCCTACCGGGGAGCTGTTTTTT.

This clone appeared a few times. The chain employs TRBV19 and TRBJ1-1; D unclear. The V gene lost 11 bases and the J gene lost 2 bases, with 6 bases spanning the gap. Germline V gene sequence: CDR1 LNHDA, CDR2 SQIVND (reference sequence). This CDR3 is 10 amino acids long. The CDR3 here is CACDNTEAFF. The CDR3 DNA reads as TGTGCCTGCGATAACACTGAAGCTTTCTTT.

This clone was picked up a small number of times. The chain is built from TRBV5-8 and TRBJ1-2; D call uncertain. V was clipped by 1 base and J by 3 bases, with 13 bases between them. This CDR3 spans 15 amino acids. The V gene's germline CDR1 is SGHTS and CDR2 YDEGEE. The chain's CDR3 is CASSLYYSGHYGYTF. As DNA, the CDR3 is TGTGCCAGCAGCTTGTATTATAGTGGTCACTATGGCTACACCTTC.

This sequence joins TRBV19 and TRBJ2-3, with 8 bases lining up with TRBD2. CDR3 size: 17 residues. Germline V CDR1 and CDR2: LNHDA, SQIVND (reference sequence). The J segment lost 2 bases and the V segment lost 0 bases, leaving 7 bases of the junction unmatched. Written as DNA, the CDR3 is TGTGCCAGTAGTATAGATAATAGCGGGGACCACACAGATACGCAGTATTTT. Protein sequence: CASSIDNSGDHTDTQYF.

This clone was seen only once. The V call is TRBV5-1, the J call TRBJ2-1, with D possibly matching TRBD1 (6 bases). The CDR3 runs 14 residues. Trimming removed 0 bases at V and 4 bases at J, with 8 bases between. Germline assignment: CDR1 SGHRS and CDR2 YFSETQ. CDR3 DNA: TGCGCCAGCAGCTTGGGGACAGATTACAATGAGCAGTTCTTC. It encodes CASSLGTDYNEQFF. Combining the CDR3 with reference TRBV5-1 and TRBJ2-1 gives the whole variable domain KAGVTQTPRYLIKTRGQQVTLSCSPISGHRSVSWYQQTPGQGLQFLFEYFSETQRNKGNFPGRFSGRQFSNSRSEMNVSTLELGDSALYLCASSLGTDYNEQFFGPGTRLTVL.

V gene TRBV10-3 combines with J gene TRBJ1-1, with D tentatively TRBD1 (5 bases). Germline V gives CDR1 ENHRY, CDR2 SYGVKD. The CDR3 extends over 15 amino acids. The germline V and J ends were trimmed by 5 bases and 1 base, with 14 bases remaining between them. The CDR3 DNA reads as TGTGCCATCAGTTTAACCGGGACTGAGAACACTGAAGCTTTCTTT. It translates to CAISLTGTENTEAFF.

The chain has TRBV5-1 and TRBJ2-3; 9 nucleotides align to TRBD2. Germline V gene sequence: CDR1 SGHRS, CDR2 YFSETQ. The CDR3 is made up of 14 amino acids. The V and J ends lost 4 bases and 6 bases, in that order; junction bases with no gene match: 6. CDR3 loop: CASSPSGGPDTQYF. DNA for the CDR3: TGCGCCAGCAGCCCCAGCGGGGGGCCCGATACGCAGTATTTT. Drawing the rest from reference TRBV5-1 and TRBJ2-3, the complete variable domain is KAGVTQTPRYLIKTRGQQVTLSCSPISGHRSVSWYQQTPGQGLQFLFEYFSETQRNKGNFPGRFSGRQFSNSRSEMNVSTLELGDSALYLCASSPSGGPDTQYFGPGTRLTVL.

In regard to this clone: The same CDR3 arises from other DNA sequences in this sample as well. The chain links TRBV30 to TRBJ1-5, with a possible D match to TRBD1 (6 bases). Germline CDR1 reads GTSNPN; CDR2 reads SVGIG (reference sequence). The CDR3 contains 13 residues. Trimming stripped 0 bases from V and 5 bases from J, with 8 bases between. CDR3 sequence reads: CAWSVRGDQPQHF. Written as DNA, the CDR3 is TGTGCCTGGAGTGTCAGGGGAGATCAGCCCCAGCATTTT.

The CDR3 nucleotides read TGTGCCAGTAGCCCTAGCGGCTGGAGCTCCTACGAGCAGTACTTC. Translated, it gives CASSPSGWSSYEQYF. The chain uses TRBV19 and TRBJ2-7; 7 nucleotides align to TRBD2. CDR3 size: 15 residues. CDR1 is LNHDA, CDR2 SQIVND, per germline (reference sequence). V was clipped by 6 bases and J by 0 bases; unmatched bases: 8.

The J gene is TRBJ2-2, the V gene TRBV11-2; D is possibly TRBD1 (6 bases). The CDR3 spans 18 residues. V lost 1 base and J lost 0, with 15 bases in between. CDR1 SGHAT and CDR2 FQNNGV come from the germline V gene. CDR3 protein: CASSLVGTPLSNTGELFF. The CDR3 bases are TGTGCCAGCAGCTTAGTGGGGACACCGTTGTCGAACACCGGGGAGCTGTTTTTT.

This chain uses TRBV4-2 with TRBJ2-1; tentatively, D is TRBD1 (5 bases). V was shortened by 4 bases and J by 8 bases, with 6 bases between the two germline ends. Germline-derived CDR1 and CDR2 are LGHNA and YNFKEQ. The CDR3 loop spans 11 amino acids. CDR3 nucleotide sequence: TGTGCCAGCAGCCTAGGGGATGAGCAGTTCTTC. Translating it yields CASSLGDEQFF.

CDR3 protein: CASNWGTGNQPQHF. The CDR3 DNA is TGTGCCAGCAATTGGGGGACAGGGAATCAGCCCCAGCATTTT. The V call is TRBV6-1, the J call TRBJ1-5, with TRBD1 matching over 9 bases. V lost 7 bases and J lost 4; bases outside the gene matches: 5. This CDR3 spans 14 amino acids. Germline CDR1 MNHNS, CDR2 SASEGT.

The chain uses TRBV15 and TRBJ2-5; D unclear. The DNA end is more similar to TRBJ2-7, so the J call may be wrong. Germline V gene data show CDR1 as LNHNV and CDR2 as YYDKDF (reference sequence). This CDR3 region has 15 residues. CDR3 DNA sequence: TGTGCCACCAGCACGACCAGACATTCGCCCTACGAGCAGTACTTC. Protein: CATSTTRHSPYEQYF.

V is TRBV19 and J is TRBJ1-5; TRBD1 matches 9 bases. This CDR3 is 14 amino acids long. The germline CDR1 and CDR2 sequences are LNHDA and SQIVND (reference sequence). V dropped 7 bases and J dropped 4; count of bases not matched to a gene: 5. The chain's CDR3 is CASIGGQGNQPQHF. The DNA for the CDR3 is TGTGCCAGTATAGGGGGACAGGGTAATCAGCCCCAGCATTTT.

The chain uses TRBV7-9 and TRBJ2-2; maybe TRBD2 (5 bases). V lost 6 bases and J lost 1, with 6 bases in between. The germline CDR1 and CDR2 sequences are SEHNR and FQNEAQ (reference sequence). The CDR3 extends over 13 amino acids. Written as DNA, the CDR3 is TGTGCCAGCAGGGGAGTGAACACCGGGGAGCTGTTTTTT. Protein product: CASRGVNTGELFF. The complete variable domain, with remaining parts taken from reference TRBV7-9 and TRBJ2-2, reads DTGVSQNPRHKITKRGQNVTFRCDPISEHNRLYWYRQTLGQGPEFLTYFQNEAQLEKSRLLSDRFSAERPKGSFSTLEIQRTEQGDSAMYLCASRGVNTGELFFGEGSRLTVL.

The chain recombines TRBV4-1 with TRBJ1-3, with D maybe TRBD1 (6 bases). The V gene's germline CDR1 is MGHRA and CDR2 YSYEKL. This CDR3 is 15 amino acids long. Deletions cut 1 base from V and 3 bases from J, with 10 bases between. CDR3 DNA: TGCGCCAGCAGCCAAGTAGGGGGATATGGAAACACCATATATTTT. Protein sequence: CASSQVGGYGNTIYF.

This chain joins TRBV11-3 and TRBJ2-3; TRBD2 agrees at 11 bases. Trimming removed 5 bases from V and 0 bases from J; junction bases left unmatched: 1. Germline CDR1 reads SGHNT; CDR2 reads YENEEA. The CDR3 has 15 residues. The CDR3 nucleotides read TGTGCCAGCAGCCGGACTAGCGGGAGCACAGATACGCAGTATTTT. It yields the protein CASSRTSGSTDTQYF.

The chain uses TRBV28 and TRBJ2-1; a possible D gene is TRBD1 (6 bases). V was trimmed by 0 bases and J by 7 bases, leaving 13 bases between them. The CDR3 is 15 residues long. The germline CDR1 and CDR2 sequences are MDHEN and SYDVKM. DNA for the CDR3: TGTGCCAGCAGTTTATGGGGGACATTTAGGAATGAGCAGTTCTTC. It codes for CASSLWGTFRNEQFF.

CDR3 bases: TGTGCCAGCAGCTTAGGCCGTGGTACAGGGGAGACCCAGTACTTC. Protein sequence: CASSLGRGTGETQYF. The chain is built from TRBV11-3 and TRBJ2-5; tentatively, D is TRBD1 (6 bases). CDR1 and CDR2 from the germline V gene are SGHNT and YENEEA. The CDR3 has 15 amino acids. Between the trimmed V and J ends, which lost 1 base and 5 bases, there was a span of 14 bases.

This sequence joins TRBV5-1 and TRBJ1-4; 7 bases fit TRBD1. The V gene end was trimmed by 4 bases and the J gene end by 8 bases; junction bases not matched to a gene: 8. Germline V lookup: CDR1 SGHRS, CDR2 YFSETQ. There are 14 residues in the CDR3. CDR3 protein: CASSRTGDDEKLFF. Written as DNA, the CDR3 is TGCGCCAGCAGCAGGACAGGAGACGACGAAAAACTGTTTTTT. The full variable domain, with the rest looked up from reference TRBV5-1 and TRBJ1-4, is KAGVTQTPRYLIKTRGQQVTLSCSPISGHRSVSWYQQTPGQGLQFLFEYFSETQRNKGNFPGRFSGRQFSNSRSEMNVSTLELGDSALYLCASSRTGDDEKLFFGSGTQLSVL.

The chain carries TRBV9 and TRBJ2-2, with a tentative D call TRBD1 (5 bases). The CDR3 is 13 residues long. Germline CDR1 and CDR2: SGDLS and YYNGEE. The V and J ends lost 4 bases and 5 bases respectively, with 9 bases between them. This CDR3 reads CASSPGQTGELFF. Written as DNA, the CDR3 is TGTGCCAGCAGCCCAGGACAAACCGGGGAGCTGTTTTTT.

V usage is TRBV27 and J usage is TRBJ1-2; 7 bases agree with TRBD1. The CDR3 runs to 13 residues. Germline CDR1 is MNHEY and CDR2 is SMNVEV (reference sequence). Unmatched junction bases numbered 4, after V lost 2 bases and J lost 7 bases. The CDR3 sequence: CASSLSRDSGYTF. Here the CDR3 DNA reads TGTGCCAGCAGTTTAAGTCGGGACAGTGGCTACACCTTC.

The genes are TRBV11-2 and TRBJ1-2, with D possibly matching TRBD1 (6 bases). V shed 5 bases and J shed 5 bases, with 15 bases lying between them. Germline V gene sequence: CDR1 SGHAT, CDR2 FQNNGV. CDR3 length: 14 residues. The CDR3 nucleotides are TGTGCCAGCAGCCTCCCGGGACAACCATATGGCTACACCTTC. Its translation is CASSLPGQPYGYTF. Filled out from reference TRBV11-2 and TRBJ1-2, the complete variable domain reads EAGVAQSPRYKIIEKRQSVAFWCNPISGHATLYWYQQILGQGPKLLIQFQNNGVVDDSQLPKDRFSAERLKGVDSTLKIQPAKLEDSAVYLCASSLPGQPYGYTFGSGTRLTVV.

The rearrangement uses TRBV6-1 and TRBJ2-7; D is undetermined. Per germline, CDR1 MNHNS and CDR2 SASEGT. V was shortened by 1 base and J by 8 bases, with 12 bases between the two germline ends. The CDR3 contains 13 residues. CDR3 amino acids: CASSEVESAKQYF. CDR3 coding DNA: TGTGCCAGCAGTGAAGTGGAGTCGGCGAAGCAGTACTTC.